What follows are 22 T cell receptor beta chains derived from one specimen sequenced in a study of blood T cell repertoires in COVID-19. Generated by immunoSEQ multiplex PCR, the TCRdb table keeps only in-frame clones and is missing some. The data show some 95,000 clones, with about 80% seen just once and around 24% held by the top ten. Sequencing input: peripheral blood. The receptors originated from a man aged 65 to 79 with acute or convalescent COVID-19.

The chain employs TRBV6-5 and TRBJ1-1; 7 bases match TRBD1. V was pared by 7 bases and J by 3 bases, with 8 bases of the junction left unmatched. This CDR3 is 14 amino acids long. The germline V gene has CDR1 MNHEY and CDR2 SVGAGI. CDR3 nucleotide sequence: TGTGCCAGCAACGACAGGGCGGGGTACACTGAAGCTTTCTTT. Its protein is CASNDRAGYTEAFF.

J is TRBJ2-1 and V is TRBV5-1; 13 bases agree with TRBD2. In germline, CDR1 is SGHRS, CDR2 YFSETQ. The CDR3 covers 16 residues. J gave up 6 bases and V 0 bases, and 3 bases lay outside the gene matches. The CDR3 DNA follows: TGCGCCAGCAGCTTGGAAGGGACTAGCGGGACCAATGAGCAGTTCTTC. Translation: CASSLEGTSGTNEQFF. Looking up the rest from reference TRBV5-1 and TRBJ2-1 gives the full variable domain: KAGVTQTPRYLIKTRGQQVTLSCSPISGHRSVSWYQQTPGQGLQFLFEYFSETQRNKGNFPGRFSGRQFSNSRSEMNVSTLELGDSALYLCASSLEGTSGTNEQFFGPGTRLTVL.

The chain has TRBV4-2 and TRBJ1-5, with 12 bases fitting TRBD1. The length of the CDR3 is 16 residues. The germline V gene has CDR1 LGHNA and CDR2 YNFKEQ. V was clipped by 3 bases and J by 6 bases; unmatched bases: 6. CDR3: CASSQPGTGGFQPQHF. The CDR3 coding sequence is TGTGCCAGCAGCCAGCCCGGGACAGGGGGCTTTCAGCCCCAGCATTTT.

The rearrangement links TRBV24-1 to TRBJ1-1; the D gene is possibly TRBD1 (5 bases). This CDR3 region has 13 residues. Trimming left V 5 bases short and J 4 bases short, with 10 bases between. Germline V gene data show CDR1 as KGHDR and CDR2 as SFDVKD. CDR3 loop: CATSGGKGTEAFF. The CDR3 nucleotides read TGTGCCACCAGTGGGGGCAAGGGCACTGAAGCTTTCTTT.

This clone appeared a few times. This rearrangement joins TRBV3-1 (or the pseudogene TRBV3-2) to TRBJ2-3; D might be TRBD1 (6 bases). Trimming shortened V by 0 bases and J by 2 bases, and 12 bases separated the two germline ends. The CDR3 is 16 amino acids. Germline V lookup: CDR1 LGHDT, CDR2 YNNKEL (reference sequence). The CDR3 nucleotides are TGTGCCAGCAGCCAAGAGGCAGGGGATTACACAGATACGCAGTATTTT. Translated: CASSQEAGDYTDTQYF.

J is TRBJ1-5 and V is TRBV5-8; 8 bases map to TRBD1. Trimming cost V 3 bases and J 5 bases; bases outside gene matches: 10. The CDR3 has 16 residues. Germline CDR1 is SGHTS and CDR2 is YDEGEE. The CDR3 DNA reads as TGTGCCAGCAGCTACCCCCGGGGCAGGGGGCATCAGCCCCAGCATTTT. It is translated as CASSYPRGRGHQPQHF. Filled out from reference TRBV5-8 and TRBJ1-5, the complete variable domain reads EAGVTQSPTHLIKTRGQQATLRCSPISGHTSVYWYQQALGLGLQFLLWYDEGEERNRGNFPPRFSGRQFPNYSSELNVNALELEDSALYLCASSYPRGRGHQPQHFGDGTRLSIL.

This clone showed up just once. CDR3 in amino acids: CATGGNQPQHF. CDR3 nucleotide sequence: TGTGCCACCGGGGGGAATCAGCCCCAGCATTTT. The rearrangement links TRBV15 to TRBJ1-5; a possible D gene is TRBD1 (5 bases). This CDR3 comprises 11 residues. The V gene lost 8 bases and the J gene lost 4 bases, with 6 bases spanning the gap. Germline V CDR1 and CDR2: LNHNV, YYDKDF (reference sequence).

V gene TRBV5-4 combines with J gene TRBJ1-2; the match to TRBD1 covers 8 bases. The CDR3 runs 12 residues. Germline V CDR1 and CDR2: SGHNT, YYREEE (reference sequence). J gave up 8 bases and V 4 bases, and 4 bases lay outside the gene matches. The CDR3 loop is CASSPDREGYTF. DNA for the CDR3: TGTGCCAGCAGCCCGGACAGGGAGGGCTACACCTTC.

The chain joins TRBV24-1 to TRBJ2-2; perhaps TRBD2 as D (5 bases). V dropped 4 bases and J dropped 4 bases, with 18 bases sitting between them. The length of the CDR3 is 17 residues. Germline CDR1 KGHDR, CDR2 SFDVKD. The CDR3 is CATSDPSSGMSTGELFF. CDR3 DNA sequence: TGTGCCACCAGTGACCCCTCGTCCGGGATGAGCACCGGGGAGCTGTTTTTT.

The genes are TRBV11-2 and TRBJ2-7; tentative D call: TRBD2 (5 bases). The CDR3 is 15 amino acids. CDR1 is SGHAT, CDR2 FQNNGV, per germline. V was shortened by 0 bases and J by 4 bases, with 13 bases between the two germline ends. The DNA for the CDR3 is TGTGCCAGCAGCTTAGATCCCAGCGGAAGTTACGAGCAGTACTTC. Translation gives CASSLDPSGSYEQYF.

V gene TRBV5-8 combines with J gene TRBJ2-3; 12 bases line up with TRBD1. In germline, CDR1 is SGHTS, CDR2 YDEGEE. There are 16 residues in the CDR3. V dropped 1 base and J dropped 5; count of bases not matched to a gene: 5. DNA of the CDR3: TGTGCCAGCAGCTTGCCGGGACAGGGGGCCGGAGATACGCAGTATTTT. Its protein is CASSLPGQGAGDTQYF.

This chain joins TRBV9 and TRBJ2-1, with D tentatively TRBD2 (6 bases). Trimming cost V 2 bases and J 2 bases, with 14 bases left between them. This CDR3 is 16 amino acids long. The germline V gene has CDR1 SGDLS and CDR2 YYNGEE. CDR3 sequence: CASSVTGTYPYNEQFF. The DNA for the CDR3 is TGTGCCAGCAGCGTTACCGGGACTTACCCCTACAATGAGCAGTTCTTC.

The chain combines TRBV4-2 with TRBJ1-1, with TRBD1 matching 7 bases. V was clipped by 1 base and J by 0 bases; unmatched bases: 2. The CDR3 is made up of 15 amino acids. In germline, CDR1 is LGHNA, CDR2 YNFKEQ. The CDR3 coding sequence is TGTGCCAGCAGCCAAGGGGGACAGATGAACACTGAAGCTTTCTTT. Its protein product is CASSQGGQMNTEAFF.

This clone was seen just once. V and J are TRBV6-2 or TRBV6-3 and TRBJ2-1, with 9 bases matching TRBD1. Germline CDR1 and CDR2: MNHEY and SVGEGT. With V trimmed by 5 bases and J by 6 bases, 8 bases remained unmatched. This CDR3 region has 15 residues. The CDR3 DNA is TGTGCCAGCAGTCACCGGGACAGGGACCTCAATGAGCAGTTCTTC. This gives the protein CASSHRDRDLNEQFF.

This sequence joins TRBV21-1 and TRBJ1-5; the table's D call, TRBD1, has no DNA check behind it. TRBV21-1 is listed as a pseudogene. The CDR3 covers 14 residues. As DNA, the CDR3 is TGTGCCAGCAGCAAAGTGGGACAGGGGCAGCCCCAGCATTTT. Its protein product is CASSKVGQGQPQHF.

J is TRBJ2-3 and V is TRBV7-3; 8 bases line up with TRBD2. This CDR3 spans 15 amino acids. Germline assignment: CDR1 SGHTA and CDR2 FQGTGA. After removal of 1 base from V and 4 bases from J, the junction contained 4 bases not matched to a gene. This chain's CDR3 is CASSLSPSGPDTQYF. Here the CDR3 DNA reads TGTGCCAGCAGCTTAAGCCCTAGCGGGCCAGATACGCAGTATTTT.

The chain links TRBV18 to TRBJ2-1; TRBD1 agrees at 10 bases. J was trimmed by 3 bases and V by 3 bases; bases with no gene match: 5. CDR1 and CDR2 (germline): KGHSH, LQKENI. There are 16 residues in the CDR3. In nucleotides, the CDR3 is TGTGCCAGCTCACCGCCCGACAGGGGGCTCTACAATGAGCAGTTCTTC. Residues: CASSPPDRGLYNEQFF.

V and J are TRBV7-2 and TRBJ1-1, with unresolved D. The CDR3 length is 13 residues. Looked up from germline, CDR1 is SGHTA and CDR2 is FQGNSA. Trimming cost V 5 bases and J 2 bases, with 9 bases left between them. CDR3 sequence (DNA): TGTGCCAGCAGCCAGGATTCAAACACTGAAGCTTTCTTT. Translation gives CASSQDSNTEAFF.

V gene TRBV25-1 combines with J gene TRBJ1-1, with D perhaps matching TRBD1 (5 bases). V was cut by 6 bases and J by 1 base, with 9 bases left in between. Germline-derived CDR1 and CDR2 are MGHDK and SYGVNS. The CDR3 contains 13 residues. For the CDR3, the DNA is TGTGCCAGCAGGCTCACAGGGAACACTGAAGCTTTCTTT. Translation gives CASRLTGNTEAFF.

This rearrangement joins TRBV24-1 to TRBJ2-2, with TRBD2 matching over 16 bases. Germline V gives CDR1 KGHDR, CDR2 SFDVKD. J was trimmed by 6 bases and V by 0 bases; bases with no gene match: 9. The CDR3 loop spans 20 amino acids. The CDR3 loop is CATSDLRGGLAGGSAGELFF. For the CDR3, the DNA is TGTGCCACCAGTGATTTGCGTGGGGGACTAGCGGGAGGGAGCGCCGGGGAGCTGTTTTTT.

V usage is TRBV12-3 or TRBV12-4 and J usage is TRBJ1-1, with D maybe TRBD1 (6 bases). The V gene lost 5 bases and the J gene lost 10 bases, with 14 bases spanning the gap. CDR3 length equals 12 residues. CDR3 nucleotide sequence: TGTGCCAGCAGTCAAGGGACAATCGGAGCTTTCTTT. This gives the protein CASSQGTIGAFF.

The V call is TRBV28, the J call TRBJ2-3; 7 bases line up with TRBD1. V dropped 3 bases and J dropped 4; count of bases not matched to a gene: 4. This CDR3 has 14 residues. CDR1 is MDHEN and CDR2 is SYDVKM in the germline V gene. The CDR3, as DNA: TGTGCCAGCAGTTTTGACCAGGGGGCAGATACGCAGTATTTT. Translation gives CASSFDQGADTQYF. The full variable domain, with the rest looked up from reference TRBV28 and TRBJ2-3, is DVKVTQSSRYLVKRTGEKVFLECVQDMDHENMFWYRQDPGLGLRLIYFSYDVKMKEKGDIPEGYSVSREKKERFSLILESASTNQTSMYLCASSFDQGADTQYFGPGTRLTVL.